The 8 T cell receptor beta chains given below trace back to one sample, sequenced in a study of blood T cell repertoires in COVID-19. The method was immunoSEQ multiplex PCR; TCRdb's version includes in-frame clones alone and lacks a portion of them. This table holds around 76,000 clones, around 80% found once. Source material: peripheral blood. Receptors originate from a woman of 80 years or more with active or convalescent COVID-19.

Comments on this clone: This may come from a read error, since a much larger clone is one base off. J is TRBJ1-5 and V is TRBV2; 8 bases align to TRBD1. V shed 6 bases, J shed 7 bases, and the junction held 5 bases outside the gene matches. The CDR3 has 13 amino acids. Germline V gene sequence: CDR1 SNHLY, CDR2 FYNNEI. CDR3 nucleotides: TGTGCCAGCAGATTGGACAGGGAACAGCCCCAGCATTTT. This encodes CASRLDREQPQHF.

Remarks on this clone: Other DNA sequences in the sample encode the same CDR3. The CDR3 DNA follows: TGCGCCAGCAGCTTGGCAGGGGGGTACACTGAAGCTTTCTTT. Amino acid sequence: CASSLAGGYTEAFF. This chain uses TRBV5-1 with TRBJ1-1; 7 bases line up with TRBD1. Trimming removed 0 bases from V and 3 bases from J; junction bases left unmatched: 2. Per the germline V gene, CDR1 is SGHRS and CDR2 is YFSETQ. The length of the CDR3 is 14 residues.

The chain links TRBV7-3 to TRBJ2-1; 13 bases line up with TRBD2. Germline lookup yields CDR1 SGHTA and CDR2 FQGTGA. CDR3 length: 15 residues. Germline trimming cut 5 bases from V and 3 bases from J; bases unmatched to any gene: 1. The CDR3 spells CASSRTSGSYNEQFF. DNA of the CDR3: TGTGCCAGCAGCCGGACTAGCGGGAGCTACAATGAGCAGTTCTTC.

The V call is TRBV5-1, the J call TRBJ1-4, with 8 positions matching TRBD1. CDR1 and CDR2 from the germline V gene are SGHRS and YFSETQ. This CDR3 is 15 amino acids long. After removal of 3 bases from V and 1 base from J, the junction contained 2 bases not matched to a gene. DNA of the CDR3: TGCGCCAGCAGCTCCGGACAGGGAACTAATGAAAAACTGTTTTTT. Translated: CASSSGQGTNEKLFF. Full variable domain (remainder filled in from reference TRBV5-1 and TRBJ1-4): KAGVTQTPRYLIKTRGQQVTLSCSPISGHRSVSWYQQTPGQGLQFLFEYFSETQRNKGNFPGRFSGRQFSNSRSEMNVSTLELGDSALYLCASSSGQGTNEKLFFGSGTQLSVL.

V is TRBV5-8 and J is TRBJ2-5, with D possibly being TRBD2 (5 bases). The V end was cut by 4 bases, the J end by 12 bases, with 19 bases between. The CDR3 totals 13 residues. Germline V gene sequence: CDR1 SGHTS, CDR2 YDEGEE. The CDR3 nucleotides read TGTGCCAGCAGCCCCCGTCGGACTGGGGTGGAGTACTTC. Translated: CASSPRRTGVEYF.

Notes on this clone: A read error may account for a junction end that differs from germline. The V and J genes are TRBV4-1 and TRBJ2-1; TRBD1 matches at 8 bases. This CDR3 has 12 amino acids. The germline CDR1 and CDR2 sequences are MGHRA and YSYEKL. CDR3 coding DNA: TGCGCCAGCAGCCATGCGACAGGGGTTTCGGTCTTC. Translated, it gives CASSHATGVSVF.

The genes are TRBV14 and TRBJ1-6; D gene ambiguous. The CDR3 covers 13 residues. The V gene lost 1 base and the J gene lost 9 bases, with 7 bases spanning the gap. CDR1 is SGHDN, CDR2 FVKESK, per germline. CDR3 residues: CASSQAPLSPLHF. DNA for the CDR3: TGTGCCAGCAGCCAAGCCCCACTTTCACCCCTCCACTTT.

The chain joins TRBV7-9 to TRBJ2-7; D is uncertain. The CDR3 consists of 15 residues. V dropped 5 bases and J dropped 2 bases, with 16 bases sitting between them. Per the germline V gene, CDR1 is SEHNR and CDR2 is FQNEAQ (reference sequence). CDR3 sequence (DNA): TGTGCCAGCAGCCCCCCCCGTATTGAGACCTACGAGCAGTACTTC. It specifies CASSPPRIETYEQYF. The complete variable domain, with remaining parts taken from reference TRBV7-9 and TRBJ2-7, reads DTGVSQNPRHKITKRGQNVTFRCDPISEHNRLYWYRQTLGQGPEFLTYFQNEAQLEKSRLLSDRFSAERPKGSFSTLEIQRTEQGDSAMYLCASSPPRIETYEQYFGPGTRLTVT.